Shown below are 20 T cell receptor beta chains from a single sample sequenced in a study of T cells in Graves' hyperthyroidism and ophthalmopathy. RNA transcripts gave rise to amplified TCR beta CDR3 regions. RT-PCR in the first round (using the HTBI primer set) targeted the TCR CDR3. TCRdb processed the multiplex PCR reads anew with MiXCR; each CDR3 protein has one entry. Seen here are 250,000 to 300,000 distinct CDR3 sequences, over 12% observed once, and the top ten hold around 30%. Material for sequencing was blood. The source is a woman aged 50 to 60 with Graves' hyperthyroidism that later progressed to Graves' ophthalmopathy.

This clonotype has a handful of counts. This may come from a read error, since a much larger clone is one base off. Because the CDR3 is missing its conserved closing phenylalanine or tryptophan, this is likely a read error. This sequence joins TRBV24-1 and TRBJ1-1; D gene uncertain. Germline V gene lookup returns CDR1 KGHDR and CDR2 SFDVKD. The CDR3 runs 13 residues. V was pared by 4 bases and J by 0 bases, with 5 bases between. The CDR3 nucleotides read TGTGCCACCAGTGACCGCCTGAACACTGAAGCTTTCCTT. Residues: CATSDRLNTEAFL.

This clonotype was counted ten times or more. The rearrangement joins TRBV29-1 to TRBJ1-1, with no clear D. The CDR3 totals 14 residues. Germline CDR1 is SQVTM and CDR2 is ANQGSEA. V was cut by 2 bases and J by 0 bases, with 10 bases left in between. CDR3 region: CSVERAQLNTEAFF. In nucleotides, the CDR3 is TGCAGCGTTGAAAGAGCACAGTTGAACACTGAAGCTTTCTTT.

For the CDR3, the DNA is TGTGCCAGCAGTCCCCCCGGCAAGGGGGACGGGGTCGCTACGCAGTATTTT. Translating gives CASSPPGKGDGVATQYF. This rearrangement joins TRBV28 to TRBJ2-3, with TRBD1 as a possible D gene (6 bases). V lost 5 bases and J 8 bases, leaving 26 bases between the germline ends. Germline CDR1 reads MDHEN; CDR2 reads SYDVKM. The CDR3 contains 17 residues.

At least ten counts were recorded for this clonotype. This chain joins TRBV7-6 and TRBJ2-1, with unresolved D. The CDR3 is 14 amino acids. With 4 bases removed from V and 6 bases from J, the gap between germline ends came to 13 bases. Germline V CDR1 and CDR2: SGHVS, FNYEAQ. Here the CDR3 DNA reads TGTGCCAGCAGCTCCCGTGGCGGTAGCAATGAGCAGTTCTTC. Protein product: CASSSRGGSNEQFF. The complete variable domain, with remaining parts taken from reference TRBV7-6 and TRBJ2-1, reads GAGVSQSPRYKVTKRGQDVALRCDPISGHVSLYWYRQALGQGPEFLTYFNYEAQQDKSGLPNDRFSAERPEGSISTLTIQRTEQRDSAMYRCASSSRGGSNEQFFGPGTRLTVL.

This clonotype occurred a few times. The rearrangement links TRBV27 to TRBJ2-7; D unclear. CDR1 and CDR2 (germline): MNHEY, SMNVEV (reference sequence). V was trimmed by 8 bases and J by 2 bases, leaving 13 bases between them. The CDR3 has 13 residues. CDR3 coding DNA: TGTGCCAGCGTGCCCCCAGCAACCTACGAGCAGTACTTC. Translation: CASVPPATYEQYF.

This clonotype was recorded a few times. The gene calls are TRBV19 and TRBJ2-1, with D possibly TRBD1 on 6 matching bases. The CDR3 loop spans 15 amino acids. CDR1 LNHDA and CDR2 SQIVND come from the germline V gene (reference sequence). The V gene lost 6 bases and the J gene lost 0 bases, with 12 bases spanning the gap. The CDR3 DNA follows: TGTGCCAGTAGGCGCAGGGGCAGCTCCTACAATGAGCAGTTCTTC. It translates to CASRRRGSSYNEQFF.

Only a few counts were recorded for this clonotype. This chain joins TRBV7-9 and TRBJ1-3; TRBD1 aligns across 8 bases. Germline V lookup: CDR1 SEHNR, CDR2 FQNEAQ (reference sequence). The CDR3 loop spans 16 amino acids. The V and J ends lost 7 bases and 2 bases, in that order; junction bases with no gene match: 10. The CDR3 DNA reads TGTGCCAGCACGTCACCGGACAGGGACGCTGGAAACACCATATATTTT. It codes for CASTSPDRDAGNTIYF.

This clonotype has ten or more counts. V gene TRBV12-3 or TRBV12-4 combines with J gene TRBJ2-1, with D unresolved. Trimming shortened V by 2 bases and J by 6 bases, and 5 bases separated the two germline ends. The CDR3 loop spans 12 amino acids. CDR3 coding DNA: TGTGCCAGCAGTTTAAGACCCAATGAGCAGTTCTTC. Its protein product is CASSLRPNEQFF.

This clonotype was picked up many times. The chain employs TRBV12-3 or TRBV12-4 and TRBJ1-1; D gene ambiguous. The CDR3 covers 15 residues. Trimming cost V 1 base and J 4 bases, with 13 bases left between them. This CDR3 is CASSLVPSRGTEAFF. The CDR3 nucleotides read TGTGCCAGCAGTTTAGTACCGAGCCGAGGCACTGAAGCTTTCTTT.

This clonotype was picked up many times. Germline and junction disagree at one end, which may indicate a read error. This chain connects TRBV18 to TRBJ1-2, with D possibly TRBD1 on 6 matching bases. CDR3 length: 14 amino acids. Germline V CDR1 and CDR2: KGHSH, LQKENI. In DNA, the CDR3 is TGTGCCAGCTCACCCTACAGGGTTTCCTATGGCGACACCTTC. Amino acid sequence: CASSPYRVSYGDTF.

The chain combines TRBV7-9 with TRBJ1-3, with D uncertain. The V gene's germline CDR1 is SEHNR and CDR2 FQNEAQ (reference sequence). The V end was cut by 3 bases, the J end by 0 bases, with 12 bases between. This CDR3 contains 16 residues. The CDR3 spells CASSFLGRDSGNTIYF. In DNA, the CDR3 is TGTGCCAGCAGCTTTCTAGGACGGGACTCTGGAAACACCATATATTTT.

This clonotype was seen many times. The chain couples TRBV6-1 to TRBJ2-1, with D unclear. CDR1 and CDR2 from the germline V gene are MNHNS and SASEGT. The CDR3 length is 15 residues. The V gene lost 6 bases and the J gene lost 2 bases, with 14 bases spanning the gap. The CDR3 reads CASSLNTNTYNEQFF. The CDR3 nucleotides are TGTGCCAGCAGCCTAAATACTAACACCTACAATGAGCAGTTCTTC.

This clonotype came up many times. CDR3 DNA sequence: TGCGCCAGCAGCTTGAAAACAGGGGACACTGAAGCTTTCTTT. Its translation is CASSLKTGDTEAFF. The chain has TRBV5-1 and TRBJ1-1; 7 bases match TRBD1. V lost 1 base and J lost 3; bases outside the gene matches: 3. There are 14 residues in the CDR3. Per the germline V gene, CDR1 is SGHRS and CDR2 is YFSETQ.

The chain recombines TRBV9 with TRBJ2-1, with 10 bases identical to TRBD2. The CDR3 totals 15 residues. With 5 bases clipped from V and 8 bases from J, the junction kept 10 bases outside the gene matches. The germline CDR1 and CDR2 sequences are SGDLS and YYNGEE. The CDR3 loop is CASSRSGGSGDEQFF. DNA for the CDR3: TGTGCCAGCAGTCGTAGCGGGGGGAGTGGGGATGAGCAGTTCTTC.

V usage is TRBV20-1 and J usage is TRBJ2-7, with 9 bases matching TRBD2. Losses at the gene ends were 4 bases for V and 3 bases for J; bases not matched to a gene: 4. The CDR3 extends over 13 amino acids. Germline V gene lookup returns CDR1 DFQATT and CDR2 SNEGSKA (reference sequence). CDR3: CSAKGLAHYEQYF. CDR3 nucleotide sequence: TGCAGTGCTAAGGGACTAGCCCACTACGAGCAGTACTTC.

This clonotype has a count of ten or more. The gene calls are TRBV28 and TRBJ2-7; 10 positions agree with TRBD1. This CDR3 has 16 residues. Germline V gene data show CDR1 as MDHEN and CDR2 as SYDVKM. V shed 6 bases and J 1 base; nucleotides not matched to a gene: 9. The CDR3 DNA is TGTGCCAGCAGGCCAAATCCGGGACAGGGGTCCTACGAGCAGTACTTC. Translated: CASRPNPGQGSYEQYF.

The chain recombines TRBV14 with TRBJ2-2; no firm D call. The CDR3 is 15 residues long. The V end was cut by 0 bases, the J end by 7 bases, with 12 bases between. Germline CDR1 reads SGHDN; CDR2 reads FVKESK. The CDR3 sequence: CASSQDLVAGGELFF. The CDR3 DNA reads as TGTGCCAGCAGCCAAGATCTGGTGGCAGGCGGGGAGCTGTTTTTT.

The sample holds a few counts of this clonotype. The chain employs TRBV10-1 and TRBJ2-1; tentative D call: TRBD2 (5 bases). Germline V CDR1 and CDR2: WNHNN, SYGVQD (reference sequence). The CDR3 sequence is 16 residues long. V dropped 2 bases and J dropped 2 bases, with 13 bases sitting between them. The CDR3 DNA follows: TGCGCCAGCAGTGAGATGTTGACTATACCCTACAATGAGCAGTTCTTC. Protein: CASSEMLTIPYNEQFF.

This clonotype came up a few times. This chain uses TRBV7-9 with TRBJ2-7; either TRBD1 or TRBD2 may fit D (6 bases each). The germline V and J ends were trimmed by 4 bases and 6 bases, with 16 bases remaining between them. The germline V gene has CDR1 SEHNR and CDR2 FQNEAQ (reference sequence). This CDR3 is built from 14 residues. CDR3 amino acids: CASSSYREVGEQYF. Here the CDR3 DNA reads TGTGCCAGCAGCTCTTACAGGGAGGTGGGCGAGCAGTACTTC.

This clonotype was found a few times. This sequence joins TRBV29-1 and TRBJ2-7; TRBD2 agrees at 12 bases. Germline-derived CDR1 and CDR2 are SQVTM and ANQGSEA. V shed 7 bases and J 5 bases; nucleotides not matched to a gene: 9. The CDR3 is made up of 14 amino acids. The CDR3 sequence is CSGTGLAGMNEQYF. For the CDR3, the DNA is TGCAGCGGTACAGGACTAGCGGGAATGAACGAGCAGTACTTC.